The next 29 T cell receptor beta chains were all read from a single sample in a study of CD8 T cells in Susac syndrome. About 0.45 to 1 ug RNA was reverse transcribed with random hexamers. TCRdb re-called the immunoSEQ multiplex PCR reads with MiXCR, one entry per CDR3 protein. The sample has 180,000 or so distinct CDR3 sequences, roughly 94% seen once. The specimen sequenced was CD4+ T cells from PBMCs. The receptor source for this set is a human donor with Susac syndrome.

The chain uses TRBV3-1 and TRBJ1-2; D may be TRBD1 (5 bases). Germline V gives CDR1 LGHDT, CDR2 YNNKEL (reference sequence). V shed 0 bases and J shed 2 bases, with 10 bases lying between them. The CDR3 covers 15 residues. CDR3 protein: CASSQEGGANYGYTF. The CDR3 DNA reads as TGTGCCAGCAGCCAAGAGGGAGGGGCAAACTATGGCTACACCTTC.

The chain links TRBV5-1 to TRBJ2-3; unclear D gene. Germline-derived CDR1 and CDR2 are SGHRS and YFSETQ. V lost 3 bases and J lost 5, with 10 bases in between. There are 13 residues in the CDR3. CDR3: CASSSQVGDTQYF. The CDR3 nucleotides are TGCGCCAGCAGCTCTCAGGTCGGAGATACGCAGTATTTT.

The chain joins TRBV11-2 to TRBJ2-1, with 10 bases matching TRBD2. Germline CDR1 SGHAT, CDR2 FQNNGV. This CDR3 is 15 amino acids long. The V segment lost 4 bases and the J segment 5 bases; nucleotides outside the gene matches: 5. In DNA, the CDR3 is TGTGCCAGCAGCTCGCTAGCGGGAGCCCACAATGAGCAGTTCTTC. It translates to CASSSLAGAHNEQFF.

The chain employs TRBV3-1 and TRBJ2-1, with D maybe TRBD1 (5 bases). The germline V and J ends were trimmed by 0 bases and 4 bases, with 13 bases remaining between them. There are 16 residues in the CDR3. In germline, CDR1 is LGHDT, CDR2 YNNKEL (reference sequence). The DNA of the CDR3 is TGTGCCAGCAGCCAAGAAGGGAACAGGAATTACAATGAGCAGTTCTTC. This gives the protein CASSQEGNRNYNEQFF.

This clonotype occurred once. This CDR3 is CASGNRVVEKLFF. The CDR3 DNA reads as TGTGCCAGCGGGAACAGGGTCGTTGAAAAACTGTTTTTT. The chain is built from TRBV27 and TRBJ1-4, with D possibly matching TRBD1 (6 bases). The length of the CDR3 is 13 residues. V was trimmed by 8 bases and J by 7 bases, leaving 14 bases between them. Germline assignment: CDR1 MNHEY and CDR2 SMNVEV (reference sequence).

V usage is TRBV5-1 and J usage is TRBJ2-7; a weak D match, TRBD2 (6 bases). Trimming stripped 0 bases from V and 5 bases from J, with 15 bases between. The CDR3 has 15 residues. The germline V gene has CDR1 SGHRS and CDR2 YFSETQ. The DNA for the CDR3 is TGCGCCAGCAGCTTGGTGCCGGGGGAAGTAGACGAGCAGTACTTC. It codes for CASSLVPGEVDEQYF.

The chain combines TRBV6-5 with TRBJ2-1; D not certain. The CDR3 spans 12 residues. Germline V gives CDR1 MNHEY, CDR2 SVGAGI. Between the trimmed V and J ends, which lost 5 bases and 7 bases, there was a span of 9 bases. The CDR3 nucleotides are TGTGCCAGCAGTGACGGAGTGAATGAGCAGTTCTTC. Its protein product is CASSDGVNEQFF.

In its sample, this clonotype was seen once. The chain combines TRBV6-1 with TRBJ2-7; D unresolved. The CDR3 consists of 15 residues. V was trimmed by 6 bases and J by 0 bases, leaving 15 bases between them. CDR1 and CDR2 (germline): MNHNS, SASEGT. The CDR3 DNA follows: TGTGCCAGCAGCGGTGGTACAGCGAGCTCCTACGAGCAGTACTTC. Protein sequence: CASSGGTASSYEQYF.

The chain uses TRBV5-1 and TRBJ1-2; unclear D gene. From germline, CDR1 is SGHRS and CDR2 YFSETQ. The CDR3 covers 14 residues. V lost 4 bases and J 4 bases, leaving 14 bases between the germline ends. CDR3 residues: CASSNASGSYGYTF. As DNA, the CDR3 is TGCGCCAGCAGCAATGCCAGCGGATCCTATGGCTACACCTTC.

This rearrangement joins TRBV18 to TRBJ1-1; 8 nucleotides match TRBD1. The V and J ends lost 3 bases and 7 bases, in that order; junction bases with no gene match: 7. The CDR3 runs 14 residues. Germline values: CDR1 KGHSH, CDR2 LQKENI. The CDR3 sequence is CASSPEGQEDEAFF. DNA of the CDR3: TGTGCCAGCTCACCGGAGGGACAGGAGGATGAAGCTTTCTTT.

This chain uses TRBV29-1 with TRBJ1-2, with D tentatively TRBD1 (6 bases). The V and J ends lost 6 bases and 3 bases respectively, with 17 bases between them. The CDR3 extends over 14 amino acids. Germline assignment: CDR1 SQVTM and CDR2 ANQGSEA. The CDR3 protein is CSVHRGGRYYGYTF. The CDR3 coding sequence is TGCAGCGTCCACCGGGGGGGGCGATACTATGGCTACACCTTC.

The genes are TRBV27 and TRBJ1-1, with no clear D. Germline-derived CDR1 and CDR2 are MNHEY and SMNVEV (reference sequence). The CDR3 extends over 15 amino acids. Trimming removed 8 bases at V and 3 bases at J, with 19 bases between. CDR3 amino acids: CASGSWGGRDTEAFF. CDR3 nucleotide sequence: TGTGCCAGCGGATCCTGGGGTGGAAGGGACACTGAAGCTTTCTTT.

The CDR3 nucleotides are TGCAGTGCCGACGACCCCGGCGGCAATGAAAAACTGTTTTTT. Protein product: CSADDPGGNEKLFF. The J gene is TRBJ1-4, the V gene TRBV20-1; D remains unclear. V lost 6 bases and J lost 5, with 16 bases in between. Germline CDR1 reads DFQATT; CDR2 reads SNEGSKA (reference sequence). This CDR3 is built from 14 residues.

Written as DNA, the CDR3 is TGTGCCAGCAGTAAGGACAGATCTGAAAAACTGTTTTTT. This sequence encodes CASSKDRSEKLFF. The chain uses TRBV2 and TRBJ1-4; D is perhaps TRBD1 (6 bases). V was pared by 5 bases and J by 7 bases, with 11 bases between. The germline V gene has CDR1 SNHLY and CDR2 FYNNEI. This CDR3 is built from 13 residues.

A single count supports this clonotype. The rearrangement links TRBV4-1 to TRBJ2-1, with TRBD2 matching over 8 bases. The CDR3 has 17 amino acids. The germline V gene has CDR1 MGHRA and CDR2 YSYEKL. The junction had 14 bases not matched to a gene; V was cut back by 4 bases and J by 6 bases. CDR3 residues: CASSLLSGGGPLNEQFF. The CDR3 DNA follows: TGCGCCAGCAGCCTCCTAAGCGGCGGGGGGCCCCTCAATGAGCAGTTCTTC.

The chain uses TRBV20-1 and TRBJ1-1, with D uncertain. Germline CDR1 reads DFQATT; CDR2 reads SNEGSKA (reference sequence). The CDR3 extends over 13 amino acids. V was pared by 3 bases and J by 5 bases, with 13 bases between. The CDR3 bases are TGCAGTGCTAGTAGTGTAGGAAGGACTGAAGCTTTCTTT. Protein product: CSASSVGRTEAFF.

This chain uses TRBV20-1 with TRBJ2-1, with 9 bases aligning to TRBD2. Germline assignment: CDR1 DFQATT and CDR2 SNEGSKA (reference sequence). This CDR3 spans 15 amino acids. The trim removed 3 bases at V and 5 bases at J, leaving 8 bases unmatched. The CDR3 is CSARGAAGGDNEQFF. The CDR3 DNA is TGCAGTGCTAGGGGTGCAGCGGGGGGAGACAATGAGCAGTTCTTC.

This chain connects TRBV5-1 to TRBJ2-7; the D is unclear. This CDR3 is built from 17 residues. Germline V lookup: CDR1 SGHRS, CDR2 YFSETQ. Trimming cost V 0 bases and J 5 bases, with 21 bases left between them. CDR3 protein: CASSLAGVSTATDEQYF. CDR3 DNA: TGCGCCAGCAGCTTGGCTGGGGTTTCGACCGCGACTGACGAGCAGTACTTC. The full variable domain, in which reference TRBV5-1 and TRBJ2-7 provide the parts outside the CDR3, is KAGVTQTPRYLIKTRGQQVTLSCSPISGHRSVSWYQQTPGQGLQFLFEYFSETQRNKGNFPGRFSGRQFSNSRSEMNVSTLELGDSALYLCASSLAGVSTATDEQYFGPGTRLTVT.

The chain couples TRBV20-1 to TRBJ1-5; D uncertain. The CDR3 length is 12 residues. The V gene lost 0 bases and the J gene lost 8 bases, with 8 bases spanning the gap. Germline V CDR1 and CDR2: DFQATT, SNEGSKA (reference sequence). CDR3 nucleotides: TGCAGTGCTAGAGAAGGGATGGAGCCCCAGCATTTT. Amino acid sequence: CSAREGMEPQHF.

The rearrangement joins TRBV2 to TRBJ1-4; D gene ambiguous. The CDR3 sequence is 14 residues long. The ends were cut back, 8 bases at V and 4 bases at J, with 14 bases in the middle. Germline-derived CDR1 and CDR2 are SNHLY and FYNNEI. In nucleotides, the CDR3 is TGTGCCAGCCGGGGAGGCAGGAATAATGAAAAACTGTTTTTT. Its translation: CASRGGRNNEKLFF.

The chain has TRBV5-1 and TRBJ2-5; TRBD1 agrees at 9 bases. Germline V gives CDR1 SGHRS, CDR2 YFSETQ. The length of the CDR3 is 17 residues. The V segment lost 4 bases and the J segment 2 bases; nucleotides outside the gene matches: 12. The CDR3: CASSPRDRAGGQETQYF. CDR3 nucleotides: TGCGCCAGCAGCCCCAGGGACAGGGCCGGGGGGCAAGAGACCCAGTACTTC.

The J gene is TRBJ2-1, the V gene TRBV11-3, with D perhaps assigned TRBD1 or TRBD2 (5 bases each). The V and J ends lost 4 bases and 5 bases respectively, with 12 bases between them. CDR3 length: 14 amino acids. Germline V gives CDR1 SGHNT, CDR2 YENEEA. The CDR3 region has the DNA TGTGCCAGCAGCTCCCGGGACGGTCACAATGAGCAGTTCTTC. Encoded protein: CASSSRDGHNEQFF. The full variable domain, with the rest looked up from reference TRBV11-3 and TRBJ2-1, is EAGVVQSPRYKIIEKKQPVAFWCNPISGHNTLYWYLQNLGQGPELLIRYENEEAVDDSQLPKDRFSAERLKGVDSTLKIQPAELGDSAVYLCASSSRDGHNEQFFGPGTRLTVL.

This chain links TRBV18 with TRBJ1-3; D not resolved. Trimming cost V 3 bases and J 6 bases, with 15 bases left between them. This CDR3 region has 15 residues. Germline loops: CDR1 KGHSH, CDR2 LQKENI. The DNA for the CDR3 is TGTGCCAGCTCACCCCTGGACTTGACTGAAAACACCATATATTTT. Protein sequence: CASSPLDLTENTIYF.

This chain links TRBV2 with TRBJ2-5; 7 bases match TRBD2. In germline, CDR1 is SNHLY, CDR2 FYNNEI. V was pared by 8 bases and J by 5 bases, with 8 bases of the junction left unmatched. The CDR3 is 13 residues long. CDR3 protein: CASGRTRRETQYF. Written as DNA, the CDR3 is TGTGCCAGCGGACGGACTAGGCGGGAGACCCAGTACTTC.

The chain employs TRBV5-1 and TRBJ2-7; tentatively, D is TRBD2 (6 bases). The CDR3 is 16 amino acids. The germline V gene has CDR1 SGHRS and CDR2 YFSETQ. Trimming removed 4 bases from V and 3 bases from J, with 20 bases in between. CDR3 nucleotides: TGCGCCAGCAGCCCTACCACACCGGGACTGAACTACGAGCAGTACTTC. Protein sequence: CASSPTTPGLNYEQYF.

The chain carries TRBV28 and TRBJ2-1; the D call may be TRBD1 or TRBD2 (5 bases each). V shed 7 bases and J shed 6 bases, with 25 bases lying between them. The CDR3 covers 17 residues. CDR1 is MDHEN and CDR2 is SYDVKM in the germline V gene. The CDR3 DNA reads as TGTGCCAGCACCGATTATGTAGGGCCGGGGCCCAGCAATGAGCAGTTCTTC. Residues: CASTDYVGPGPSNEQFF.

In its sample, this clonotype was seen a few times. The chain is built from TRBV6-1 and TRBJ2-7; 12 nucleotides match TRBD1. The J segment lost 4 bases and the V segment lost 6 bases, leaving 1 base of the junction unmatched. Germline V CDR1 and CDR2: MNHNS, SASEGT. The CDR3 covers 13 residues. The CDR3 loop is CASRGQGAYEQYF. The CDR3 bases are TGTGCCAGCAGGGGACAGGGGGCTTACGAGCAGTACTTC.

V is TRBV12-3 or TRBV12-4 and J is TRBJ2-6, with 9 bases fitting TRBD1. V shed 8 bases, J shed 5 bases, and the junction held 7 bases outside the gene matches. This CDR3 comprises 15 residues. CDR3 DNA: TGTGCCAGCGGTTACAGGGGGCGGAGGGCCAACGTCCTGACTTTC. As protein: CASGYRGRRANVLTF.

The chain employs TRBV15 and TRBJ1-5, with 8 bases aligning to TRBD1. Germline V lookup: CDR1 LNHNV, CDR2 YYDKDF (reference sequence). CDR3 length: 14 residues. V shed 4 bases and J 7 bases; nucleotides not matched to a gene: 6. CDR3 sequence reads: CATSKRQGTQPQHF. The CDR3 bases are TGTGCCACCAGCAAACGACAGGGGACCCAGCCCCAGCATTTT.